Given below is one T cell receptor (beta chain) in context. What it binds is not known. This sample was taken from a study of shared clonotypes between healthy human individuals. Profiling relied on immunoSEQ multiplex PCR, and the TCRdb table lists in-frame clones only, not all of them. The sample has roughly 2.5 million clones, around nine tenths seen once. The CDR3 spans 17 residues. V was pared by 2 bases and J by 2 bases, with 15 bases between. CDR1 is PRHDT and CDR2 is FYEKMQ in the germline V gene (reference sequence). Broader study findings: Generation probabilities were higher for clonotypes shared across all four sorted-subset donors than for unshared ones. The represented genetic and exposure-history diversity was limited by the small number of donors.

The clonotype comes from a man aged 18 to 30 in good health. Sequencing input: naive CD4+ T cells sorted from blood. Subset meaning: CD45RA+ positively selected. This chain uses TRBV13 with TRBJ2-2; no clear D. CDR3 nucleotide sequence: TGTGCCAGCAGCTTAATGTTTTCTACACGCAACACCGGGGAGCTGTTTTTT. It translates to CASSLMFSTRNTGELFF.